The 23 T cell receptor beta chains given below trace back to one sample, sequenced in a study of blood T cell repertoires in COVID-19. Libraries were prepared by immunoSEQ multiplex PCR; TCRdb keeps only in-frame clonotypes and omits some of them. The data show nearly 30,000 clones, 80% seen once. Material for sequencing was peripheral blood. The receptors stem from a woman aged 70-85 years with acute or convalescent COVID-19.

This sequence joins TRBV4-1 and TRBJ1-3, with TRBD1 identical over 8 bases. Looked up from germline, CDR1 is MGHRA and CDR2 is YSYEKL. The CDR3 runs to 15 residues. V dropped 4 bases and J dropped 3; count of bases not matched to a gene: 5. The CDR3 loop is CASSRGQGNGNTIYF. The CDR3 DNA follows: TGCGCCAGCAGCCGAGGACAGGGTAATGGAAACACCATATATTTT.

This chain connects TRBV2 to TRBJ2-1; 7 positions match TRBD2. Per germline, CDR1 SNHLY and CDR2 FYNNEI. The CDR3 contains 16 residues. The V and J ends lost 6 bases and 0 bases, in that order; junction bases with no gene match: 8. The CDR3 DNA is TGTGCCAGCAGCCCCCAGCGGGAAAGCTCCTACAATGAGCAGTTCTTC. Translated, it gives CASSPQRESSYNEQFF.

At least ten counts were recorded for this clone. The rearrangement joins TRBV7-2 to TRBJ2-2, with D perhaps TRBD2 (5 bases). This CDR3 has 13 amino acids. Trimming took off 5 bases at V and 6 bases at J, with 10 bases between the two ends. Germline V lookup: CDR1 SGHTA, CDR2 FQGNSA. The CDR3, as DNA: TGTGCCAGCAGCCCAGTGAGGGCCGGGGAGCTGTTTTTT. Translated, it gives CASSPVRAGELFF.

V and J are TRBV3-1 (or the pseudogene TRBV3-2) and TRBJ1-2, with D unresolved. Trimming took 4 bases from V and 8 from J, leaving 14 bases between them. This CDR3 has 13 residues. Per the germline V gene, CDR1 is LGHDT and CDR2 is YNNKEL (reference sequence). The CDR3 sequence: CASSPRQAGGYTF. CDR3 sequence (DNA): TGTGCCAGCAGCCCTCGGCAGGCCGGAGGCTACACCTTC.

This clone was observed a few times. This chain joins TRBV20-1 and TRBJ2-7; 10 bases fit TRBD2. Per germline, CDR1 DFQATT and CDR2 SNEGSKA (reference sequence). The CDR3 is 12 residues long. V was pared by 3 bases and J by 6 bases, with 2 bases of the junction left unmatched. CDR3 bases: TGCAGTGCTAGTCTAGCGGGAGCCGAGCAGTACTTC. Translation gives CSASLAGAEQYF.

In DNA form, the CDR3 reads TGTGCCAGCAGTGAAGTGCGCTTCTACGAGCAGTACTTC. Protein sequence: CASSEVRFYEQYF. V and J are TRBV2 and TRBJ2-7; D uncertain. Looked up from germline, CDR1 is SNHLY and CDR2 is FYNNEI. Between the trimmed V and J ends, which lost 1 base and 3 bases, there was a span of 7 bases. This CDR3 is built from 13 residues.

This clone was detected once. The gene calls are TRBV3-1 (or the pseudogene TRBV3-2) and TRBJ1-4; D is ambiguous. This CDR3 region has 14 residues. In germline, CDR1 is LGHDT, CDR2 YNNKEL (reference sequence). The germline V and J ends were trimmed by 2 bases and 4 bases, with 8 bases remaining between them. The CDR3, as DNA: TGTGCCAGCAGCCAAAGGAGTGATAATGAAAAACTGTTTTTT. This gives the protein CASSQRSDNEKLFF.

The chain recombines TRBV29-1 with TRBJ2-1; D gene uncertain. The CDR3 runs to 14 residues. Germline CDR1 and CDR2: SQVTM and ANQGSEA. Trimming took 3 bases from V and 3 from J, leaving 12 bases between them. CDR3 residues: CSVDWSLLYNEQFF. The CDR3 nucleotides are TGCAGCGTTGACTGGTCGTTACTCTACAATGAGCAGTTCTTC.

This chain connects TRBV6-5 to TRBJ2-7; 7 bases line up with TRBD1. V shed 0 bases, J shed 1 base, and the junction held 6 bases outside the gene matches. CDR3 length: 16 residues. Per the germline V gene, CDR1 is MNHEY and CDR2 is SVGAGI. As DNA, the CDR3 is TGTGCCAGCAGTTACTCGCCAATGACAGGGTCCTACGAGCAGTACTTC. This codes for CASSYSPMTGSYEQYF.

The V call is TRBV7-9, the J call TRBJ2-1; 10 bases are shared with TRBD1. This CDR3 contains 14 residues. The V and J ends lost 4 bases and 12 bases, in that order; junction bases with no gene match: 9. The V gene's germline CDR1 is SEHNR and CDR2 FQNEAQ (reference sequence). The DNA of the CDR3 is TGTGCCAGCAGCTCCGGGACAGGGGTGATTGGGCAGTTCTTC. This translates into CASSSGTGVIGQFF.

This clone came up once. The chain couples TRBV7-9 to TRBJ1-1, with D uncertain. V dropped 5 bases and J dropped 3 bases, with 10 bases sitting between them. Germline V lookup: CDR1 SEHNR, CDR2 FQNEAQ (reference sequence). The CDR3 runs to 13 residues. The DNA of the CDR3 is TGTGCCAGCAGCACCCTAGTTGACACTGAAGCTTTCTTT. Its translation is CASSTLVDTEAFF.

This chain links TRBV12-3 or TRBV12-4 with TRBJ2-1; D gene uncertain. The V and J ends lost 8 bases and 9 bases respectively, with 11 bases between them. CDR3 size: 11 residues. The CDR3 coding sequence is TGTGCCAGCGGCCAGGTCCGTGAGCAGTTCTTC. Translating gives CASGQVREQFF.

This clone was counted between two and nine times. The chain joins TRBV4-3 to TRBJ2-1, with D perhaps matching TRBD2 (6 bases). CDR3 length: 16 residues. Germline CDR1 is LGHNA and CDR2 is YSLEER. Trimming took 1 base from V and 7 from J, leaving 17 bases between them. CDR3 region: CASSQAGDLKQNEQFF. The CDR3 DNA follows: TGCGCCAGCAGCCAAGCGGGGGACCTAAAGCAAAATGAGCAGTTCTTC.

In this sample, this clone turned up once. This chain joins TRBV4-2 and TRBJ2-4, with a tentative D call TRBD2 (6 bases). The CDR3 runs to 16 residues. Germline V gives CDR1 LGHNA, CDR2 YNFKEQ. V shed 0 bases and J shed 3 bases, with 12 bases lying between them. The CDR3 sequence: CASSQDIGGGKNIQYF. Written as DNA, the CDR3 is TGTGCCAGCAGCCAAGATATTGGGGGAGGCAAAAACATTCAGTACTTC.

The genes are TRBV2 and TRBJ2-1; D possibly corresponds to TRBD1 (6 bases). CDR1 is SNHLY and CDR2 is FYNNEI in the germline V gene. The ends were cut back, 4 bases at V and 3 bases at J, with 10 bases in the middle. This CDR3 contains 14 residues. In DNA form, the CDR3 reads TGTGCCAGCAGTGGGGGGCTTCACTACAATGAGCAGTTCTTC. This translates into CASSGGLHYNEQFF.

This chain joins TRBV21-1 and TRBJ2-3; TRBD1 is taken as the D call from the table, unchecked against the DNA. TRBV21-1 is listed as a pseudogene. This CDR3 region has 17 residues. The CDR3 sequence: CALLWGSPPGSTDTQYF. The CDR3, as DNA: TGTGCTCTACTCTGGGGCAGCCCGCCTGGGTCCACAGATACGCAGTATTTT.

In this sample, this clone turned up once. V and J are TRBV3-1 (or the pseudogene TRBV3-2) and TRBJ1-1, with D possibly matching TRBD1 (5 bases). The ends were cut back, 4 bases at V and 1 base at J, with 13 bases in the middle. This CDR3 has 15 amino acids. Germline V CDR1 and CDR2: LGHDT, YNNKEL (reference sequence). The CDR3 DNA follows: TGTGCCAGCAGCCCTCCGGGGGGAGCGAACACTGAAGCTTTCTTT. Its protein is CASSPPGGANTEAFF.

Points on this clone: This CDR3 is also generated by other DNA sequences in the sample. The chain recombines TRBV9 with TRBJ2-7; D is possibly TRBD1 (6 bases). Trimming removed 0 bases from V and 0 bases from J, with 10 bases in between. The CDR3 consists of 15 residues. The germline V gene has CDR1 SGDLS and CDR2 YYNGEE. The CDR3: CASSVEGTNSYEQYF. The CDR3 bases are TGTGCCAGCAGCGTAGAGGGGACAAACTCCTACGAGCAGTACTTC.

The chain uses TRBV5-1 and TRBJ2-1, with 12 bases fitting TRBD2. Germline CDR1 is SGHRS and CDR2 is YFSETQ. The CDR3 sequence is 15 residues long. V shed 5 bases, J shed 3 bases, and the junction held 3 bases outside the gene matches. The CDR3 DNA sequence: TGCGCCAGCAGGGGGACTAGCGGGTTCTACAATGAGCAGTTCTTC. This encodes CASRGTSGFYNEQFF. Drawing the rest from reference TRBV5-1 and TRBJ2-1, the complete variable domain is KAGVTQTPRYLIKTRGQQVTLSCSPISGHRSVSWYQQTPGQGLQFLFEYFSETQRNKGNFPGRFSGRQFSNSRSEMNVSTLELGDSALYLCASRGTSGFYNEQFFGPGTRLTVL.

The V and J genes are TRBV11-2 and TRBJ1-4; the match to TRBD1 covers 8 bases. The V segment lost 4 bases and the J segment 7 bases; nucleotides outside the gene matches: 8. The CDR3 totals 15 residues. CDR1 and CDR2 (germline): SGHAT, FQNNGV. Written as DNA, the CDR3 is TGTGCCAGCAGCTCCCAGGGGGCGCTGGGTGAAAAACTGTTTTTT. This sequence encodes CASSSQGALGEKLFF.

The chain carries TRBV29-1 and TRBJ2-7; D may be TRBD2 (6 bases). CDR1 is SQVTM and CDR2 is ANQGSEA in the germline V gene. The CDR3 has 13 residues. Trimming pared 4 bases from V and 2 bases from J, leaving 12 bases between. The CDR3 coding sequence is TGCAGCGTTGCGAGGACGGGAGCCTACGAGCAGTACTTC. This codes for CSVARTGAYEQYF.

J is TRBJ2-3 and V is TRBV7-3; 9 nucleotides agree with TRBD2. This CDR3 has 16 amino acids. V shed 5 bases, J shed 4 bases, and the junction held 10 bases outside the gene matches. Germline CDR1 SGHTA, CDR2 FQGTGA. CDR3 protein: CASSPRGGGPADTQYF. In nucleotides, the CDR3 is TGTGCCAGCAGCCCCCGCGGGGGGGGCCCGGCAGATACGCAGTATTTT.

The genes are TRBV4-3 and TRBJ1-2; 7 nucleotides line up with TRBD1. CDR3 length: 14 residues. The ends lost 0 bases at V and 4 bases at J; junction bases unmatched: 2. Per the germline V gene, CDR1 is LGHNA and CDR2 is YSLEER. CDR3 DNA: TGCGCCAGCAGCCAAGAGGCAGGGGGCTATGGCTACACCTTC. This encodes CASSQEAGGYGYTF.